One and the same sample provided the 32 T cell receptor beta chains below, sequenced in a study of control samples from healthy donors and cancer patients. The assay was immunoSEQ multiplex PCR, and TCRdb's table has in-frame clones only and misses some. This table holds 100,000 to 150,000 clones, around 92% found once. What was sequenced was PBMCs. These receptors came from a man aged 50 to 59 with head and neck cancer.

As regards this clone: The germline gene is not matched at one end of the junction; a read error may be the cause. J is TRBJ2-2 and V is TRBV19; TRBD1 is a possible D gene (6 bases). This CDR3 is 16 amino acids long. Per germline, CDR1 LNHDA and CDR2 SQIVND (reference sequence). CDR3 DNA: TGTGCCAGATTTTTCGGAACAGGGCAAAGGCACCGGGGAGCTGTTTTT. This translates into CARFFGTGQRHRGAVF.

The rearrangement links TRBV6-1 to TRBJ2-1, with TRBD1 matching 9 bases. Germline loops: CDR1 MNHNS, CDR2 SASEGT. V trimming: 3 bases; J trimming: 7 bases; junction bases outside the gene matches: 7. CDR3 length equals 15 residues. CDR3 bases: TGTGCCAGCAGTGATCCGACAGGGGGAAGGAATGAGCAGTTCTTC. This encodes CASSDPTGGRNEQFF.

The V and J genes are TRBV28 and TRBJ1-5, with D unclear. The CDR3 sequence is 14 residues long. V lost 7 bases and J lost 7, with 17 bases in between. Per germline, CDR1 MDHEN and CDR2 SYDVKM. The CDR3 DNA reads as TGTGCCAGCACCACGGGTCATAGAAGGCAGCCCCAGCATTTT. Translated: CASTTGHRRQPQHF.

This chain connects TRBV11-1 to TRBJ2-7; D not resolved. Germline loops: CDR1 SGHAT, CDR2 FQDESV (reference sequence). The CDR3 has 14 residues. V lost 5 bases and J lost 2, with 13 bases in between. The CDR3 nucleotides read TGTGCCAGCAGCCTCCTGGGCGTAACCTACGAGCAGTACTTC. This gives the protein CASSLLGVTYEQYF.

The V call is TRBV28, the J call TRBJ2-1, with 9 bases identical to TRBD1. The CDR3 extends over 18 amino acids. The trim removed 6 bases at V and 3 bases at J, leaving 15 bases unmatched. Germline V gives CDR1 MDHEN, CDR2 SYDVKM. The CDR3 DNA follows: TGTGCCAGCAGCCTTACAGGGGGCGGTCGGAGTTACTACAATGAGCAGTTCTTC. This gives the protein CASSLTGGGRSYYNEQFF. The entire variable domain, with the rest obtained from reference TRBV28 and TRBJ2-1, is as follows: DVKVTQSSRYLVKRTGEKVFLECVQDMDHENMFWYRQDPGLGLRLIYFSYDVKMKEKGDIPEGYSVSREKKERFSLILESASTNQTSMYLCASSLTGGGRSYYNEQFFGPGTRLTVL.

This sequence joins TRBV19 and TRBJ2-2; TRBD2 matches at 11 bases. Germline-derived CDR1 and CDR2 are LNHDA and SQIVND (reference sequence). There are 15 residues in the CDR3. The junction had 4 bases not matched to a gene; V was cut back by 4 bases and J by 6 bases. The CDR3 DNA sequence: TGTGCCAGTAGTACTAGCGGGGGGCCCCCCGGGGAGCTGTTTTTT. It translates to CASSTSGGPPGELFF.

J is TRBJ1-1 and V is TRBV19; 9 bases are a match to TRBD1. The CDR3 is 13 amino acids. The germline CDR1 and CDR2 sequences are LNHDA and SQIVND (reference sequence). V gave up 8 bases and J gave up 5 bases; unmatched junction bases: 6. The CDR3 loop reads CASRGQGNTEAFF. The CDR3 DNA reads as TGTGCCAGTCGGGGACAGGGTAATACTGAAGCTTTCTTT.

The chain is built from TRBV7-9 and TRBJ2-7; D unclear. The germline V gene encodes CDR1 SEHNR and CDR2 FQNEAQ (reference sequence). There are 14 residues in the CDR3. Trimming cost V 1 base and J 1 base, with 8 bases left between them. The chain's CDR3 is CASSLVSASYEQYF. As DNA, the CDR3 is TGTGCCAGCAGCTTAGTCTCCGCTTCCTACGAGCAGTACTTC.

The V gene is TRBV6-2 or TRBV6-3, the J gene TRBJ2-5; 8 bases are a match to TRBD2. The CDR3 contains 17 residues. The germline V gene encodes CDR1 MNHEY and CDR2 SVGEGT. With V trimmed by 3 bases and J by 4 bases, 13 bases remained unmatched. This CDR3 reads CASSYSTSGARGETQYF. CDR3 nucleotides: TGTGCCAGCAGTTATTCAACTAGCGGAGCACGGGGAGAGACCCAGTACTTC.

V and J are TRBV23-1 and TRBJ1-4; the D is unclear. TRBV23-1 is an ORF; its function is uncertain. V lost 7 bases and J 0 bases, leaving 24 bases between the germline ends. The CDR3 spans 19 residues. The CDR3 nucleotides are TGCGCCAGCAACCCAAGCGGAGTTTCCGGCGTTGCAACTAATGAAAAACTGTTTTTT. Its translation: CASNPSGVSGVATNEKLFF.

The CDR3 coding sequence is TGTGCCAGCAGCCGGGACAGGGATGAGCAGTTCTTC. The encoded protein is CASSRDRDEQFF. The rearrangement links TRBV7-6 to TRBJ2-1, with 9 positions matching TRBD1. The CDR3 sequence is 12 residues long. V shed 5 bases and J 8 bases; nucleotides not matched to a gene: 1. Germline V CDR1 and CDR2: SGHVS, FNYEAQ.

This chain connects TRBV11-2 to TRBJ2-2, with D uncertain. V was cut by 2 bases and J by 6 bases, with 4 bases left in between. CDR3 length: 12 amino acids. From germline, CDR1 is SGHAT and CDR2 FQNNGV. The CDR3 sequence: CASSLRAGELFF. CDR3 in DNA: TGTGCCAGCAGCTTAAGGGCCGGGGAGCTGTTTTTT.

The chain is built from TRBV7-9 and TRBJ1-2; tentative D call: TRBD1 (5 bases). V was trimmed by 0 bases and J by 0 bases, leaving 8 bases between them. The CDR3 covers 15 residues. From germline, CDR1 is SEHNR and CDR2 FQNEAQ (reference sequence). The CDR3 DNA is TGTGCCAGCAGCTTAGCGGGGGAGGCTAACTATGGCTACACCTTC. This translates into CASSLAGEANYGYTF. The full variable domain, completed using reference TRBV7-9 and TRBJ1-2, is DTGVSQNPRHKITKRGQNVTFRCDPISEHNRLYWYRQTLGQGPEFLTYFQNEAQLEKSRLLSDRFSAERPKGSFSTLEIQRTEQGDSAMYLCASSLAGEANYGYTFGSGTRLTVV.

The chain has TRBV7-9 and TRBJ1-1; no reliable D call. V gave up 4 bases and J gave up 8 bases, with 11 bases separating them. The germline CDR1 and CDR2 sequences are SEHNR and FQNEAQ (reference sequence). There are 12 residues in the CDR3. In nucleotides, the CDR3 is TGTGCCAGCAGCTCCTCTCCAGTCGAAGCTTTCTTT. Translating it yields CASSSSPVEAFF.

The chain recombines TRBV7-6 with TRBJ2-5; D ambiguous. V lost 0 bases, J lost 2 bases, and 10 bases lay in between. CDR1 is SGHVS and CDR2 is FNYEAQ in the germline V gene. The CDR3 has 15 residues. The DNA of the CDR3 is TGTGCCAGCAGCTTAGCAAGAACTCTACAAGAGACCCAGTACTTC. Encoded protein: CASSLARTLQETQYF.

The rearrangement uses TRBV18 and TRBJ2-7; perhaps TRBD1 as D (6 bases). The ends were cut back, 5 bases at V and 6 bases at J, with 11 bases in the middle. Germline V CDR1 and CDR2: KGHSH, LQKENI. The CDR3 covers 12 residues. The CDR3 nucleotides are TGTGCCAGCTCATACAGGGTCAGCGAGCAGTACTTC. Encoded protein: CASSYRVSEQYF.

This clone showed up just once. The chain joins TRBV9 to TRBJ1-4, with TRBD1 matching 7 bases. The V segment lost 0 bases and the J segment 7 bases; nucleotides outside the gene matches: 6. Looked up from germline, CDR1 is SGDLS and CDR2 is YYNGEE. This CDR3 comprises 15 residues. The CDR3 DNA is TGTGCCAGCAGCGTAGCAGGGGGGCAGAGTGAAAAACTGTTTTTT. Encoded protein: CASSVAGGQSEKLFF.

The V and J genes are TRBV4-1 and TRBJ2-1, with a tentative D call TRBD2 (6 bases). V lost 4 bases and J lost 8, with 12 bases in between. From germline, CDR1 is MGHRA and CDR2 YSYEKL. CDR3 length equals 13 residues. This CDR3 reads CASSPGRSDEQFF. CDR3 sequence (DNA): TGCGCCAGCAGCCCTGGGAGGTCTGATGAGCAGTTCTTC.

J is TRBJ2-7 and V is TRBV20-1; D might be TRBD1 (6 bases). Looked up from germline, CDR1 is DFQATT and CDR2 is SNEGSKA (reference sequence). The CDR3 is 11 amino acids. With 5 bases removed from V and 4 bases from J, the gap between germline ends came to 9 bases. CDR3 protein: CSAADSYEQYF. CDR3 coding DNA: TGCAGTGCTGCGGACAGTTACGAGCAGTACTTC.

The rearrangement uses TRBV18 and TRBJ2-7, with 13 bases identical to TRBD2. The CDR3 totals 16 residues. Germline assignment: CDR1 KGHSH and CDR2 LQKENI. The V and J ends lost 3 bases and 1 base, in that order; junction bases with no gene match: 3. The CDR3 DNA reads TGTGCCAGCTCACCTGGGACTAGCGGGACTTCCTACGAGCAGTACTTC. Translated: CASSPGTSGTSYEQYF.

The chain combines TRBV7-8 with TRBJ1-1; D is unresolved. The CDR3 totals 15 residues. CDR1 SGHVS and CDR2 FQNEAQ come from the germline V gene. Trimming took 7 bases from V and 5 from J, leaving 20 bases between them. CDR3: CASNNALRLGTEAFF. In DNA form, the CDR3 reads TGTGCCAGCAACAATGCCCTTCGCCTGGGAACTGAAGCTTTCTTT.

The chain uses TRBV28 and TRBJ1-1; D uncertain. This CDR3 comprises 13 residues. The V end lost 5 bases, the J end lost 2 bases, and 9 bases lay between the germline ends. Germline values: CDR1 MDHEN, CDR2 SYDVKM. The CDR3: CASSVGRNTEAFF. The CDR3 region has the DNA TGTGCCAGCAGTGTGGGCCGCAACACTGAAGCTTTCTTT.

The chain employs TRBV12-5 and TRBJ2-3, with 7 bases that match TRBD1. The CDR3 contains 14 residues. CDR1 LGHNT and CDR2 FRNRAP come from the germline V gene. After removal of 6 bases from V and 2 bases from J, the junction contained 5 bases not matched to a gene. The CDR3 spells CASGIGQATDTQYF. DNA for the CDR3: TGTGCTAGTGGCATCGGACAGGCCACAGATACGCAGTATTTT.

The chain recombines TRBV5-6 with TRBJ1-2; tentatively, D is TRBD1 (5 bases). V lost 4 bases, J lost 4 bases, and 20 bases lay in between. Germline values: CDR1 SGHDT, CDR2 YYEEEE. The CDR3 contains 16 residues. This CDR3 is CASSGKFREGPYGYTF. The CDR3 nucleotides read TGTGCCAGCAGCGGGAAGTTCAGGGAAGGACCCTATGGCTACACCTTC.

The chain carries TRBV6-6 and TRBJ2-5; no reliable D call. Germline loops: CDR1 MNHNY, CDR2 SVGAGI (reference sequence). The V gene lost 6 bases and the J gene lost 1 base, with 3 bases spanning the gap. This CDR3 spans 11 amino acids. The CDR3 loop is CASSLQETQYF. The CDR3, as DNA: TGTGCCAGCAGCCTCCAAGAGACCCAGTACTTC.

V and J are TRBV6-6 and TRBJ2-7, with 8 bases aligning to TRBD1. Trimming cost V 3 bases and J 5 bases; bases outside gene matches: 3. The germline V gene has CDR1 MNHNY and CDR2 SVGAGI (reference sequence). The CDR3 is 13 residues long. For the CDR3, the DNA is TGTGCCAGCAGTTATAGGACAGGGAACGAGCAGTACTTC. Amino acids: CASSYRTGNEQYF.

The CDR3 sequence: CASSLYRDEQYF. DNA for the CDR3: TGTGCCAGCAGCCTATACAGGGATGAGCAGTACTTC. V gene TRBV25-1 combines with J gene TRBJ2-7; D possibly corresponds to TRBD1 (6 bases). The V gene lost 6 bases and the J gene lost 7 bases, with 13 bases spanning the gap. CDR3 length equals 12 residues. Germline values: CDR1 MGHDK, CDR2 SYGVNS.

The CDR3 sequence is CASSRTGLAFTDTQYF. DNA of the CDR3: TGTGCCAGCAGCCGAACGGGACTAGCCTTCACAGATACGCAGTATTTT. This chain joins TRBV3-1 (or the pseudogene TRBV3-2) and TRBJ2-3, with 9 nucleotides matching TRBD2. CDR1 is LGHDT, CDR2 YNNKEL, per germline (reference sequence). This CDR3 spans 16 amino acids. Trimming took 4 bases from V and 2 from J; bases not matched to a gene: 7.

This clone was counted once. The V gene is TRBV14, the J gene TRBJ2-1, with 8 bases that match TRBD2. The length of the CDR3 is 16 residues. Trimming cost V 3 bases and J 0 bases; bases outside gene matches: 4. Germline V CDR1 and CDR2: SGHDN, FVKESK. DNA of the CDR3: TGTGCCAGCAGCCATTTTGGGACTAGCTCCTACAATGAGCAGTTCTTC. As protein: CASSHFGTSSYNEQFF.

This clone showed up just a few times. The chain is built from TRBV7-9 and TRBJ2-1; D possibly uses TRBD1 or TRBD2 (5 bases each). Germline CDR1 is SEHNR and CDR2 is FQNEAQ (reference sequence). V was trimmed by 5 bases and J by 3 bases, leaving 11 bases between them. The CDR3 is 14 amino acids. The CDR3: CASSLRGVYNEQFF. The CDR3 nucleotides are TGTGCCAGCAGCCTAAGAGGGGTCTACAATGAGCAGTTCTTC.

This clone was picked up one time. The V call is TRBV10-1, the J call TRBJ2-7, with TRBD2 matching 8 bases. The CDR3 extends over 17 amino acids. The trim removed 0 bases at V and 6 bases at J, leaving 13 bases unmatched. Germline V lookup: CDR1 WNHNN, CDR2 SYGVQD (reference sequence). The CDR3 spells CASSESLAGNRRLEQYF. The CDR3 DNA reads TGCGCCAGCAGTGAGTCGTTAGCGGGGAACAGACGTCTCGAGCAGTACTTC.

This sequence joins TRBV19 and TRBJ2-6; 7 bases agree with TRBD1. The CDR3 has 17 amino acids. Germline V CDR1 and CDR2: LNHDA, SQIVND (reference sequence). V lost 4 bases to trimming and J lost 0 bases; unmatched junction nucleotides: 6. The CDR3 DNA is TGTGCCAGTAGTACGAGACAGGGCTTCTCTGGGGCCAACGTCCTGACTTTC. It codes for CASSTRQGFSGANVLTF.